This record covers a single T cell receptor (beta chain). The data derive from a study of blood T cell repertoires in COVID-19. Whole-study context: Collection of acute and convalescent COVID-19 samples took place in the United States, Italy and Spain.

Per the authors' pipeline: Estimation of nucleated cell counts was performed using reference gene primer amplification. Sequencing used immunoSEQ multiplex PCR; TCRdb keeps in-frame clones, though not all of them. That table is the source of V, J and clone size, and D and trimming were worked out from the DNA. Seen here are about 420,000 clones, about 90% observed once, and the top ten hold roughly 0.87%. Followed over time, Seattle patients had been enrolled while infection was active. V was clipped by 1 base and J by 3 bases; unmatched bases: 4. The CDR3 has 16 amino acids. Germline CDR1 is SNHLY and CDR2 is FYNNEI.

This sequence originates from a man between 18 and 35 years old with COVID-19, enrolled during active disease. V gene TRBV2 combines with J gene TRBJ2-1, with 9 nucleotides matching TRBD2. The specimen sequenced was peripheral blood. In DNA, the CDR3 is TGTGCCAGCAGTGAAGTTAGCGGGGGTTACTACAATGAGCAGTTCTTC. Protein sequence: CASSEVSGGYYNEQFF.